The 7 T cell receptor beta chains in this list originate from one sample, sequenced in a study of blood T cells in healthy people across ages. A second roughly 6 to 11 cycle PCR used barcoded and J-beta primers. TCRdb independently ran MiXCR on the 5' RACE reads; one entry per CDR3 protein. The data show 800,000 to 1,300,000 distinct CDR3 sequences, with less than 25% seen just once and around 0.7% held by the top ten. The same sample was also used in a study of T cells of mothers and their children.

Sequenced: blood. These receptors came from a girl aged 2 to 9 in good health.

This clonotype came up a few times. This chain joins TRBV7-3 and TRBJ1-2; tentatively, D is TRBD1 (5 bases). V was shortened by 4 bases and J by 0 bases, with 9 bases between the two germline ends. The length of the CDR3 is 14 residues. CDR1 SGHTA and CDR2 FQGTGA come from the germline V gene. CDR3 sequence reads: CASSSGYANYGYTF. The DNA of the CDR3 is TGTGCCAGCAGCTCAGGGTACGCTAACTATGGCTACACCTTC. The whole variable domain, filled in from reference TRBV7-3 and TRBJ1-2, reads GAGVSQTPSNKVTEKGKYVELRCDPISGHTALYWYRQSLGQGPEFLIYFQGTGAADDSGLPNDRFFAVRPEGSVSTLKIQRTERGDSAVYLCASSSGYANYGYTFGSGTRLTVV.

V and J are TRBV29-1 and TRBJ2-5; D is possibly TRBD1 or TRBD2 (5 bases each). V dropped 5 bases and J dropped 11 bases, with 21 bases sitting between them. The CDR3 runs to 13 residues. In germline, CDR1 is SQVTM, CDR2 ANQGSEA. CDR3 coding DNA: TGCAGCGTTTTGGAGGACCCGGGGCAGGAGCAGTACTTC. Encoded protein: CSVLEDPGQEQYF.

A few counts support this clonotype. The gene calls are TRBV5-1 and TRBJ2-3; tentatively, D is TRBD1 or TRBD2 (5 bases each). The germline gives CDR1 SGHRS, CDR2 YFSETQ. CDR3 length: 15 residues. V dropped 0 bases and J dropped 3 bases, with 11 bases sitting between them. As DNA, the CDR3 is TGCGCCAGCAGCTTGGAGGGACCCCGTACAGATACGCAGTATTTT. This encodes CASSLEGPRTDTQYF.

This clonotype has only a few counts. The rearrangement links TRBV7-9 to TRBJ2-5; 8 bases line up with TRBD1. CDR3 length: 18 amino acids. With 2 bases clipped from V and 11 bases from J, the junction kept 22 bases outside the gene matches. The germline V gene encodes CDR1 SEHNR and CDR2 FQNEAQ (reference sequence). CDR3 protein: CASSLSFGRQGSQSKQYF. The DNA of the CDR3 is TGTGCCAGCAGCTTATCGTTTGGCAGACAGGGGTCGCAAAGCAAGCAGTACTTC.

The table lists this clonotype with a few counts. V usage is TRBV9 and J usage is TRBJ2-3; D is possibly TRBD1 or TRBD2 (6 bases each). Per germline, CDR1 SGDLS and CDR2 YYNGEE. Trimming cost V 3 bases and J 6 bases, with 11 bases left between them. This CDR3 contains 13 residues. CDR3 bases: TGTGCCAGCAGCGGAAGGAGGGGGGATACGCAGTATTTT. It is translated as CASSGRRGDTQYF.

The sample holds a few counts of this clonotype. The gene calls are TRBV7-9 and TRBJ2-5, with 9 bases that match TRBD2. V dropped 6 bases and J dropped 4; count of bases not matched to a gene: 15. Germline CDR1 reads SEHNR; CDR2 reads FQNEAQ (reference sequence). This CDR3 has 17 residues. The DNA of the CDR3 is TGTGCCAGCAGTTATACCCCGACTAGCGGTCTGGGAGAGACCCAGTACTTC. This translates into CASSYTPTSGLGETQYF.

This clonotype was observed a single time. The chain employs TRBV7-9 and TRBJ2-7; TRBD1 or TRBD2 may be the D gene (5 bases each). The CDR3 is made up of 15 amino acids. Trimming left V 5 bases short and J 0 bases short, with 14 bases between. Germline V gene lookup returns CDR1 SEHNR and CDR2 FQNEAQ (reference sequence). The CDR3 protein is CASSHGTASSYEQYF. In nucleotides, the CDR3 is TGTGCCAGCAGCCACGGGACGGCCTCCTCCTACGAGCAGTACTTC.